The T cell receptor (beta chain) under discussion was sequenced for a study of PD-L1 blockade in urothelial cancer. Looked up from germline, CDR1 is SEHNR and CDR2 is FQNEAQ (reference sequence). The CDR3 spans 13 residues. Trimming stripped 5 bases from V and 7 bases from J, with 12 bases between. The sample's time point: peripheral blood 6 weeks after treatment start. The data were produced by immunoSEQ multiplex PCR, yet TCRdb's version contains in-frame clones alone and is incomplete. The sample contains tens of thousands of clones, around 87% of which appear only once. The rearrangement joins TRBV7-9 to TRBJ1-3; possible D gene TRBD1, 5 bases. This receptor was identified in a man aged 55 to 70 with urothelial cancer. The sample was PBMCs, taken around atezolizumab (anti-PD-L1) treatment. The CDR3 here is CASSRDSSNTIYF. In nucleotides, the CDR3 is TGTGCCAGCAGCCGGGACTCCTCCAACACCATATATTTT.